These 18 T cell receptor beta chains were all obtained from the same sample, sequenced in a study of T cell responses to AZD1222 COVID-19 vaccine. Only in-frame clones appear in the TCRdb table, and some are missing; sequencing was by immunoSEQ multiplex PCR. The table includes 85,000 to 110,000 clones, 75% to 90% detected once. The sample was peripheral blood, taken on day 0 of AZD1222 vaccination. These receptors originate from an adult in good health.

The CDR3, as DNA: TGTGCCACCACGACAGGGGCTAACTATGGCTACACCTTC. This codes for CATTTGANYGYTF. The chain combines TRBV6-6 with TRBJ1-2; 8 bases align to TRBD1. Germline CDR1 is MNHNY and CDR2 is SVGAGI (reference sequence). The CDR3 is 13 residues long. With 10 bases clipped from V and 0 bases from J, the junction kept 4 bases outside the gene matches.

V gene TRBV29-1 combines with J gene TRBJ1-2, with 10 bases identical to TRBD1. This CDR3 spans 14 amino acids. The J segment lost 8 bases and the V segment lost 6 bases, leaving 12 bases of the junction unmatched. Germline CDR1 is SQVTM and CDR2 is ANQGSEA. CDR3 coding DNA: TGCAGCGTCATGCCCGGGACAGGGGACGGGGGCTACACCTTC. Translation: CSVMPGTGDGGYTF.

This chain joins TRBV28 and TRBJ2-7; TRBD2 matches 7 bases. Germline lookup yields CDR1 MDHEN and CDR2 SYDVKM. Trimming cost V 5 bases and J 3 bases; bases outside gene matches: 10. This CDR3 contains 15 residues. The CDR3: CASSPAGAGDYEQYF. CDR3 DNA sequence: TGTGCCAGCAGTCCGGCCGGGGCGGGAGACTACGAGCAGTACTTC. The full variable domain, in which reference TRBV28 and TRBJ2-7 provide the parts outside the CDR3, is DVKVTQSSRYLVKRTGEKVFLECVQDMDHENMFWYRQDPGLGLRLIYFSYDVKMKEKGDIPEGYSVSREKKERFSLILESASTNQTSMYLCASSPAGAGDYEQYFGPGTRLTVT.

V is TRBV25-1 and J is TRBJ1-2, with TRBD1 matching over 8 bases. The V and J ends lost 4 bases and 5 bases, in that order; junction bases with no gene match: 12. Germline V gene sequence: CDR1 MGHDK, CDR2 SYGVNS. This CDR3 spans 16 amino acids. Written as DNA, the CDR3 is TGTGCCAGCAGTGGGATAGGACAGGGTACGAGGTATGGCTACACCTTC. Residues: CASSGIGQGTRYGYTF.

The V gene is TRBV7-8, the J gene TRBJ2-3; TRBD2 aligns across 8 bases. The CDR3 is made up of 16 amino acids. Unmatched junction bases numbered 8, after V lost 6 bases and J lost 0 bases. Per the germline V gene, CDR1 is SGHVS and CDR2 is FQNEAQ. The DNA for the CDR3 is TGTGCCAGCAGGTCTAAACGGGAGGGTAGCACAGATACGCAGTATTTT. Residues: CASRSKREGSTDTQYF.

V is TRBV7-9 and J is TRBJ1-1; 7 positions agree with TRBD1. CDR3 length: 15 residues. CDR1 is SEHNR and CDR2 is FQNEAQ in the germline V gene (reference sequence). V was pared by 5 bases and J by 1 base, with 7 bases of the junction left unmatched. CDR3 residues: CASSPRQGSNTEAFF. The CDR3 DNA sequence: TGTGCCAGCAGCCCACGACAGGGATCGAACACTGAAGCTTTCTTT.

The chain couples TRBV9 to TRBJ2-5, with 10 bases identical to TRBD1. The trim removed 3 bases at V and 5 bases at J, leaving 4 bases unmatched. Germline V gene data show CDR1 as SGDLS and CDR2 as YYNGEE. There are 14 residues in the CDR3. DNA of the CDR3: TGTGCCAGCAGCGCTGGACAGGGGGGTGAGACCCAGTACTTC. Translated, it gives CASSAGQGGETQYF.

With regard to this clone: The same CDR3 can be traced to other DNA sequences in this sample. The CDR3 DNA reads TGTGCCAGCTCACCCGACAGGGTTGGCTCACCCCTCCACTTT. Translating it yields CASSPDRVGSPLHF. The chain uses TRBV18 and TRBJ1-6, with 7 bases lining up with TRBD1. V was pared by 3 bases and J by 10 bases, with 6 bases of the junction left unmatched. The germline V gene has CDR1 KGHSH and CDR2 LQKENI. This CDR3 region has 14 residues.

V and J are TRBV19 and TRBJ2-4; D is unresolved. CDR1 is LNHDA, CDR2 SQIVND, per germline (reference sequence). Between the trimmed V and J ends, which lost 7 bases and 0 bases, there was a span of 13 bases. The CDR3 consists of 15 residues. DNA for the CDR3: TGTGCCAGTACCCCACAAGGAACAGCCAAAAACATTCAGTACTTC. The encoded protein is CASTPQGTAKNIQYF.

This clone has more than one count but fewer than ten. The gene calls are TRBV7-9 and TRBJ2-7; 7 positions agree with TRBD1. The CDR3 extends over 14 amino acids. Germline values: CDR1 SEHNR, CDR2 FQNEAQ (reference sequence). V was pared by 5 bases and J by 6 bases, with 10 bases of the junction left unmatched. CDR3 sequence (DNA): TGTGCCAGCAGCCCAAACAGGGGTTGGGGCGAGCAGTACTTC. This sequence encodes CASSPNRGWGEQYF.

The V call is TRBV29-1, the J call TRBJ2-7, with 7 bases aligning to TRBD1. The trim removed 4 bases at V and 4 bases at J, leaving 10 bases unmatched. This CDR3 is built from 14 residues. In germline, CDR1 is SQVTM, CDR2 ANQGSEA. The DNA of the CDR3 is TGCAGCGTTGTCCCCGGGACAGACTTATACGAGCAGTACTTC. Translated, it gives CSVVPGTDLYEQYF.

This chain links TRBV10-3 with TRBJ2-2; tentatively, D is TRBD2 (5 bases). The CDR3 is made up of 15 amino acids. Germline V CDR1 and CDR2: ENHRY, SYGVKD. Trimming removed 2 bases from V and 4 bases from J, with 11 bases in between. The CDR3 is CAISEGGRTTGELFF. The CDR3 coding sequence is TGTGCCATCAGTGAGGGCGGGCGGACCACCGGGGAGCTGTTTTTT.

By proportion, this clone is large (0.1 to 1%). The rearrangement joins TRBV9 to TRBJ2-1; 7 nucleotides agree with TRBD1. This CDR3 spans 16 amino acids. V trimming: 1 base; J trimming: 4 bases; junction bases outside the gene matches: 8. Germline V gene sequence: CDR1 SGDLS, CDR2 YYNGEE. The CDR3 loop is CASSVPRGGAYNEQFF. The CDR3, as DNA: TGTGCCAGCAGCGTACCACGAGGGGGCGCGTACAATGAGCAGTTCTTC.

This chain joins TRBV19 and TRBJ2-6; D unclear. V was clipped by 0 bases and J by 0 bases, with 9 bases between them. CDR3 length: 17 residues. Germline V gene sequence: CDR1 LNHDA, CDR2 SQIVND (reference sequence). This chain's CDR3 is CASSIDIQSSGANVLTF. The CDR3 coding sequence is TGTGCCAGTAGTATAGATATACAGAGCTCTGGGGCCAACGTCCTGACTTTC.

The gene calls are TRBV7-2 and TRBJ2-4; the D gene is possibly TRBD2 (7 bases). CDR3 length: 14 residues. The V gene lost 2 bases and the J gene lost 5 bases, with 10 bases spanning the gap. The germline gives CDR1 SGHTA, CDR2 FQGNSA. CDR3 loop: CASSLRRGQNIQYF. The DNA of the CDR3 is TGTGCCAGCAGCTTACGGCGGGGGCAAAACATTCAGTACTTC. The full variable domain, its missing parts supplied by reference TRBV7-2 and TRBJ2-4, is GAGVSQSPSNKVTEKGKDVELRCDPISGHTALYWYRQSLGQGLEFLIYFQGNSAPDKSGLPSDRFSAERTGGSVSTLTIQRTQQEDSAVYLCASSLRRGQNIQYFGAGTRLSVL.

This rearrangement joins TRBV7-6 to TRBJ2-1; 11 nucleotides align to TRBD2. J gave up 6 bases and V 3 bases, and 7 bases lay outside the gene matches. Germline V gene data show CDR1 as SGHVS and CDR2 as FNYEAQ. The CDR3 length is 16 residues. Here the CDR3 reads CASSFLSGGAFNEQFF. DNA of the CDR3: TGTGCCAGCAGCTTCCTTAGCGGGGGGGCCTTCAATGAGCAGTTCTTC.

This chain links TRBV7-2 with TRBJ2-7; possibly TRBD2 for D (7 bases). Germline V gene sequence: CDR1 SGHTA, CDR2 FQGNSA. The CDR3 covers 14 residues. Trimming removed 7 bases at V and 2 bases at J, with 15 bases between. This CDR3 reads CASTLGGAAYEQYF. The DNA of the CDR3 is TGTGCCAGCACCTTGGGGGGGGCCGCCTACGAGCAGTACTTC.

The chain recombines TRBV6-2 or TRBV6-3 with TRBJ1-5; D gene uncertain. V gave up 6 bases and J gave up 4 bases, with 19 bases separating them. The CDR3 loop spans 16 amino acids. CDR1 is MNHEY, CDR2 SVGEGT, per germline. The DNA of the CDR3 is TGTGCCAGCAGCCACCACTATCGATCCGGAAATCAGCCCCAGCATTTT. As protein: CASSHHYRSGNQPQHF.